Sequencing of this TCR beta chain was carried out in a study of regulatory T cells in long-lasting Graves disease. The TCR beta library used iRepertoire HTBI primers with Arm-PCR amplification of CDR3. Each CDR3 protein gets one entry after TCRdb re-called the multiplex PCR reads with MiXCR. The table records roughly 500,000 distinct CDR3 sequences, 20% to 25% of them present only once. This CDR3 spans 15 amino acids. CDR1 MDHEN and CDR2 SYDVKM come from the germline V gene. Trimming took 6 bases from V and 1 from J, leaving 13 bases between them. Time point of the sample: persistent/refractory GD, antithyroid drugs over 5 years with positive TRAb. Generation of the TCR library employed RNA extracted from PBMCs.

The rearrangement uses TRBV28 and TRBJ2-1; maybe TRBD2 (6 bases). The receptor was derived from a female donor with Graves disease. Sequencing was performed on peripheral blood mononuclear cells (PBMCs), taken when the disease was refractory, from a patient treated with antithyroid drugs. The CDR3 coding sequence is TGTGCCAGCAGGGGGGGAGAGGGGTCCTACAATGAGCAGTTCTTC. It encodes CASRGGEGSYNEQFF.